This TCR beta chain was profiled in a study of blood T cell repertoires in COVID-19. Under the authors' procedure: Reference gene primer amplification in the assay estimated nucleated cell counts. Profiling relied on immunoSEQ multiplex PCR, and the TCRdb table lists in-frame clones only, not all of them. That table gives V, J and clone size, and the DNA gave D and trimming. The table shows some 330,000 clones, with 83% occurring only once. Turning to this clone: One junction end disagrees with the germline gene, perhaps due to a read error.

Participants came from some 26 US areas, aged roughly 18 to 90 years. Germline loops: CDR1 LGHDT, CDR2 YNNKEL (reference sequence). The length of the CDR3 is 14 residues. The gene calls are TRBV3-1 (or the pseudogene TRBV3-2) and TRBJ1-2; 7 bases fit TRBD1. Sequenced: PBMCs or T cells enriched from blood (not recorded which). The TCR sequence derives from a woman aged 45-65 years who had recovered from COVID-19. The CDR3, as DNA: TGTGCCAGCAGCCACCAGACAGGGAACTCTGGCTACACCTTC. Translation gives CASSHQTGNSGYTF.